The clone carrying this T cell receptor (beta chain) has only a few counts. The CDR3 sequence is 15 residues long. Germline V gene lookup returns CDR1 SQVTM and CDR2 ANQGSEA. V lost 0 bases and J lost 5, with 11 bases in between. The sample belongs to a study of blood T cells in healthy people across ages. Through a sample-barcoded 5' primer and a J-beta primer mix, a second PCR was run for roughly 6 to 12 cycles. TCRdb recomputed calls from the 5' RACE reads with MiXCR, one row per CDR3 protein. The table includes hundreds of thousands of distinct CDR3 sequences, roughly 24% detected once. The sample was also linked to a second study, of T cells of mothers and their children.

Sequenced input: blood. The receptor was isolated from a boy aged 5-17 years in good health. The V and J genes are TRBV29-1 and TRBJ1-6; D remains unclear. The CDR3 region is CSVEDLRPDNSPLHF. Here the CDR3 DNA reads TGCAGCGTTGAAGATCTACGACCCGATAATTCACCCCTCCACTTT.